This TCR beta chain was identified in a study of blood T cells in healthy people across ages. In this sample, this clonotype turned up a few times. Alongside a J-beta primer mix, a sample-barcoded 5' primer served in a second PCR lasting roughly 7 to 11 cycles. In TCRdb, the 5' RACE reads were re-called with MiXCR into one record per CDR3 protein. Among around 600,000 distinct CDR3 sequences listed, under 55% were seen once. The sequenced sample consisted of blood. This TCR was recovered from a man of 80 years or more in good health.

Here the CDR3 DNA reads TGTGCCAGCAGCTTCGGAAAGTTAAGCACAGATACGCAGTATTTT. Translating gives CASSFGKLSTDTQYF. This chain joins TRBV7-2 and TRBJ2-3; D is unclear. The V gene's germline CDR1 is SGHTA and CDR2 FQGNSA. CDR3 length equals 15 residues. Trimming pared 3 bases from V and 0 bases from J, leaving 10 bases between.